This T cell receptor beta chain was sequenced during a study of blood T cell repertoires in COVID-19. Study summary: Acute and convalescent COVID-19 specimens originated in the United States, Italy and Spain.

Study processing details: The assay estimated nucleated cells by amplifying reference gene primers. Data came from immunoSEQ multiplex PCR; TCRdb stores just in-frame clones and leaves some out. D and trimming come from the DNA, and the V and J calls and clone size come from that table. The data show 110,000 to 150,000 clones, with over 75% seen just once and roughly 45% held by the top ten. Germline CDR1 is MNHNY and CDR2 is SVGAGI (reference sequence). Trimming shortened V by 2 bases and J by 7 bases, and 6 bases separated the two germline ends. The length of the CDR3 is 12 residues. The sample holds a few counts of this clone.

The chain is built from TRBV6-6 and TRBJ1-5; D uncertain. What was sequenced was peripheral blood. This TCR was recovered from a human donor in a cohort sampled during active COVID-19. CDR3 in amino acids: CASSYERQPQHF. Here the CDR3 DNA reads TGTGCCAGCAGTTACGAGAGGCAGCCCCAGCATTTT.